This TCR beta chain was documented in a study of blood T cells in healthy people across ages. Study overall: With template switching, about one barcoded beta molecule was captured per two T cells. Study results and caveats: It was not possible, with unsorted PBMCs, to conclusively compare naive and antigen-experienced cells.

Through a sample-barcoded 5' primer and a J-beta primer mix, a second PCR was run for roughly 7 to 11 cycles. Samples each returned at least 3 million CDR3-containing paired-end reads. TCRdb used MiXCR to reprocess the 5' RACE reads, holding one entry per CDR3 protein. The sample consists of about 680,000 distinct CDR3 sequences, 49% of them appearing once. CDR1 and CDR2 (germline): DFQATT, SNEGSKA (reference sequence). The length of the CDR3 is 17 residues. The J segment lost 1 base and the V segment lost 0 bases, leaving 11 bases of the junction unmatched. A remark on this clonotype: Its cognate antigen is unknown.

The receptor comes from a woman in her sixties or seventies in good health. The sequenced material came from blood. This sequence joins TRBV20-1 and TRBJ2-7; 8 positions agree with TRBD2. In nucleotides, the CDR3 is TGCAGTGCTAGAGATCTCCCCAGCGGGAGAATATCCTACGAGCAGTACTTC. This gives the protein CSARDLPSGRISYEQYF.